The following is a TCR beta chain sequence with its context. This CDR3 spans 14 amino acids. Germline V gives CDR1 PRHDT, CDR2 FYEKMQ (reference sequence). Trimming took off 0 bases at V and 6 bases at J, with 12 bases between the two ends. The entry originates in a study of blood T cell repertoires in COVID-19. Whole-study context: The samples span acute and convalescent COVID-19 from the United States, Italy and Spain. Sample material is recorded as cDNA or gDNA derived from T cells, B-cell-depleted T cells, or PBMCs.

This table comes from immunoSEQ multiplex PCR, and its TCRdb copy is limited to in-frame clones, with some not included. The table shows 470,000 or so clones, with around 90% occurring only once. The chain links TRBV13 to TRBJ2-7; D may be TRBD2 (6 bases). This clonotype originated in a woman younger than 30 with acute COVID-19. Sequencing used PBMCs or T cells enriched from blood (not recorded which). CDR3 DNA sequence: TGTGCCAGCAGCTTAGGCGGGAGCCAGAGCGAGCAGTACTTC. The encoded protein is CASSLGGSQSEQYF. Complete variable domain (other parts from reference TRBV13 and TRBJ2-7): AAGVIQSPRHLIKEKRETATLKCYPIPRHDTVYWYQQGPGQDPQFLISFYEKMQSDKGSIPDRFSAQQFSDYHSELNMSSLELGDSALYFCASSLGGSQSEQYFGPGTRLTVT.